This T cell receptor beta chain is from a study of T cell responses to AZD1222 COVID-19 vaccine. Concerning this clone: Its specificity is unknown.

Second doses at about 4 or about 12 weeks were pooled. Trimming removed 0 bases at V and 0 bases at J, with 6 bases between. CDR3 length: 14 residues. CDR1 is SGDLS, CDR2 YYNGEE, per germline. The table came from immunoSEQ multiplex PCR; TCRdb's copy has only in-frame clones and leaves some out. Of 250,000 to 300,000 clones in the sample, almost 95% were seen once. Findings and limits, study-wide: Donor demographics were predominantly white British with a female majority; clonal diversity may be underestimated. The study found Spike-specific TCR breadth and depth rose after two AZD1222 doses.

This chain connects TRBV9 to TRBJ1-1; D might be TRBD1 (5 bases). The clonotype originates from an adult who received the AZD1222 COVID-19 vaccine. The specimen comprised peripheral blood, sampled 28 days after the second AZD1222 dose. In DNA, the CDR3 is TGTGCCAGCAGCGTAGGACAGCTGAACACTGAAGCTTTCTTT. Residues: CASSVGQLNTEAFF.